This TCR beta chain was identified during a study of blood T cell repertoires in COVID-19. This CDR3 contains 20 residues. Germline V gives CDR1 KGHSH, CDR2 LQKENI. Trimming took 3 bases from V and 0 from J; bases not matched to a gene: 15. The method was immunoSEQ multiplex PCR; TCRdb's version includes in-frame clones alone and lacks a portion of them. This sample yields more than 150,000 clones, of which roughly 80% are seen a single time; roughly 17% belongs to the top ten. The table lists this clone with a count of one. The V and J genes are TRBV18 and TRBJ2-4; 9 nucleotides match TRBD1. This clonotype was sampled from a woman aged 50 to 65 who had recovered from COVID-19. The sequenced sample was PBMCs or T cells enriched from blood (not recorded which). CDR3 region: CASSPDRPGQGPIAKNIQYF. The DNA for the CDR3 is TGTGCCAGCTCACCTGACCGACCGGGACAGGGACCTATAGCCAAAAACATTCAGTACTTC.